This TCR beta chain was recorded in a study of radiotherapy plus CTLA-4 blockade in lung cancer listed by TCRdb under 2018. A note on the overall study: Objective responses occurred in roughly 20% of enrolled patients, and 30% to 35% achieved disease control. Beyond this particular receptor, the publication reports: Early dynamic changes in blood T cell clones, together with increased serum interferon-beta after radiation, were reported as the strongest predictors of response. After treatment with radiotherapy and ipilimumab, TCR clones that came from tumors expanded in the peripheral blood.

A remark on this clone: It lacks a known antigen. Base qualities are not at hand, and no much larger clone is one base apart.

From the germline V gene (reference sequence), CDR1 is LNHNV and CDR2 is YYDKDF. Trimming takes 5 bases from V and 5 bases from J, and the germline ends sit 16 bases apart. The CDR3 numbers 14 residues from cysteine through phenylalanine. Solely the CDR3 DNA is kept, with 42 bases framed from the first base. The protocol used for the library was the immunoSEQ multiplex PCR assay. Entries here come from immuneACCESS through TCRdb and include only in-frame sequences with V and J called. Some clones fail to appear in such tables; in the studies checked, an unresolved V gene covers under half of the shortfall, and the cause of the remainder is unknown. Present in this sample are about 68,000 clones, 65% to 80% of which were seen just once. The ten largest clones represent roughly 10% of the sample. Focal radiation therapy combined with CTLA-4 blockade (ipilimumab) was tested in patients with chemo-refractory metastatic non-small-cell lung cancer.

The starting material was peripheral blood, obtained from a patient treated with radiotherapy plus ipilimumab. This clonotype was obtained from a human donor with non-small cell lung cancer who had a complete response to radiotherapy plus ipilimumab. The chain couples TRBV15 to TRBJ2-7; the D element could tentatively be TRBD1 or TRBD2, as 5 bases agree for each. The CDR3 corresponds to CATSGDRGRDEQYF. In nucleotide form, the sequence is TGTGCCACCAGCGGGGACCGGGGACGGGACGAGCAGTACTTC.